The 17 T cell receptor beta chains below all came from one sample that was sequenced in a study of neurological immune-mediated disorders (dated by TCRdb to about 2019). The receptor library was made with 5' RACE. TCRdb records Illumina HiSeq 2500 as the sequencer. TCRdb itself trimmed the public reads at Q25 with fastp, ran MiXCR and retained productive beta chains. Under each unique CDR3 protein, matching rows form one entry showing the most common genes and DNA. For this sample there are more than 95,000 distinct CDR3 sequences; 10% to 12% appear just once. In total, the top ten clones hold around 3.3% of the sample. The label giving this sample's time point can be read as: longitudinal time-point 3. The sample comprised PBMCs. These receptors were taken from a female donor with HTLV-1-associated myelopathy (HAM/TSP).

This clonotype was observed at least ten times. V is TRBV5-1 and J is TRBJ2-7, with D perhaps TRBD1 (5 bases). Germline lookup yields CDR1 SGHRS and CDR2 YFSETQ. V gave up 4 bases and J gave up 4 bases, with 21 bases separating them. This CDR3 has 16 amino acids. The CDR3 DNA follows: TGCGCCAGCAGCCCTGGAGCGACAGCGCTGGGATACGAGCAGTACTTC. This sequence encodes CASSPGATALGYEQYF. The full variable domain, its missing parts supplied by reference TRBV5-1 and TRBJ2-7, is KAGVTQTPRYLIKTRGQQVTLSCSPISGHRSVSWYQQTPGQGLQFLFEYFSETQRNKGNFPGRFSGRQFSNSRSEMNVSTLELGDSALYLCASSPGATALGYEQYFGPGTRLTVT.

This clonotype was detected ten times or more. V is TRBV14 and J is TRBJ2-5, with 9 nucleotides matching TRBD1. J gave up 5 bases and V 4 bases, and 14 bases lay outside the gene matches. The CDR3 length is 17 residues. Germline assignment: CDR1 SGHDN and CDR2 FVKESK. In DNA form, the CDR3 reads TGTGCCAGCAGCCCCGGATCCGGACAGGGGAATTCGGAGACCCAGTACTTC. Translated, it gives CASSPGSGQGNSETQYF.

This clonotype came up a few times. This chain links TRBV5-1 with TRBJ2-1; 8 nucleotides agree with TRBD1. Losses at the gene ends were 0 bases for V and 5 bases for J; bases not matched to a gene: 7. Germline V gene data show CDR1 as SGHRS and CDR2 as YFSETQ. The CDR3 length is 16 residues. The CDR3 region has the DNA TGCGCCAGCAGCTTGGGGATCGGGACAGGTCACAATGAGCAGTTCTTC. It translates to CASSLGIGTGHNEQFF. The full variable domain, with the rest looked up from reference TRBV5-1 and TRBJ2-1, is KAGVTQTPRYLIKTRGQQVTLSCSPISGHRSVSWYQQTPGQGLQFLFEYFSETQRNKGNFPGRFSGRQFSNSRSEMNVSTLELGDSALYLCASSLGIGTGHNEQFFGPGTRLTVL.

The rearrangement uses TRBV7-8 and TRBJ2-3; 9 bases match TRBD1. V was pared by 9 bases and J by 2 bases, with 9 bases of the junction left unmatched. Germline lookup yields CDR1 SGHVS and CDR2 FQNEAQ. This CDR3 is 15 amino acids long. This CDR3 is CASDRGERVTDTQYF. The CDR3 nucleotides read TGTGCCAGTGACAGGGGGGAGCGGGTCACAGATACGCAGTATTTT.

A note on this clonotype: A much bigger clone sits one base away, suggesting this may be a read error. The V and J genes are TRBV5-1 and TRBJ1-1, with no clear D. The V gene lost 0 bases and the J gene lost 9 bases, with 9 bases spanning the gap. The germline CDR1 and CDR2 sequences are SGHRS and YFSETQ. CDR3 length: 12 residues. The CDR3 is CASSLGLTKAFF. The CDR3 nucleotides read TGCGCCAGCAGCTTGGGACTTACTAAAGCTTTCTTT.

Written as DNA, the CDR3 is TGCAGTGCTCCCGGGACAGTACCGAACAATGAGCAGTTCTTC. Translated: CSAPGTVPNNEQFF. The chain couples TRBV20-1 to TRBJ2-1, with 7 bases aligning to TRBD1. The CDR3 runs 14 residues. The junction had 9 bases not matched to a gene; V was cut back by 5 bases and J by 5 bases. CDR1 DFQATT and CDR2 SNEGSKA come from the germline V gene (reference sequence).

The table lists this clonotype with many counts. The chain recombines TRBV6-5 with TRBJ2-1; D could derive from TRBD1 or TRBD2 (5 bases each). V was clipped by 1 base and J by 1 base, with 8 bases between them. The CDR3 is made up of 15 amino acids. CDR1 is MNHEY, CDR2 SVGAGI, per germline. The CDR3 is CASSYYGASYNEQFF. The CDR3 nucleotides read TGTGCCAGCAGTTACTACGGGGCATCCTACAATGAGCAGTTCTTC.

V usage is TRBV7-9 and J usage is TRBJ2-1; 9 bases align to TRBD1. The CDR3 is 16 amino acids. CDR1 and CDR2 from the germline V gene are SEHNR and FQNEAQ (reference sequence). Trimming at V came to 5 bases and at J to 0 bases, leaving 5 bases not matched to a gene. In DNA form, the CDR3 reads TGTGCCAGCAGCCCCGGGACAGGGAGCTCCTACAATGAGCAGTTCTTC. This sequence encodes CASSPGTGSSYNEQFF. Full variable domain (rest looked up from reference TRBV7-9 and TRBJ2-1): DTGVSQNPRHKITKRGQNVTFRCDPISEHNRLYWYRQTLGQGPEFLTYFQNEAQLEKSRLLSDRFSAERPKGSFSTLEIQRTEQGDSAMYLCASSPGTGSSYNEQFFGPGTRLTVL.

The CDR3 coding sequence is TGCGCCAGCAGCCTAAGGGGGGACCTGGAGCAGTACTTC. This encodes CASSLRGDLEQYF. This rearrangement joins TRBV4-1 to TRBJ2-7; tentatively, D is TRBD1 or TRBD2 (6 bases each). Trimming left V 4 bases short and J 7 bases short, with 14 bases between. CDR3 length: 13 amino acids. Per the germline V gene, CDR1 is MGHRA and CDR2 is YSYEKL.

This clonotype was seen ten or more times. V usage is TRBV20-1 and J usage is TRBJ1-4; 7 bases are a match to TRBD1. The CDR3 has 15 amino acids. V shed 0 bases, J shed 8 bases, and the junction held 9 bases outside the gene matches. CDR1 is DFQATT and CDR2 is SNEGSKA in the germline V gene (reference sequence). This CDR3 reads CSARDPKGAGEKLFF. For the CDR3, the DNA is TGCAGTGCTAGAGACCCAAAGGGGGCTGGCGAAAAACTGTTTTTT.

This clonotype was observed a handful of times. The J gene is TRBJ1-5, the V gene TRBV18; 9 bases are shared with TRBD1. V dropped 3 bases and J dropped 5; count of bases not matched to a gene: 2. The CDR3 is made up of 14 amino acids. CDR1 KGHSH and CDR2 LQKENI come from the germline V gene. The CDR3 here is CASSPTGGDQPQHF. In DNA form, the CDR3 reads TGTGCCAGCTCACCTACAGGGGGCGATCAGCCCCAGCATTTT.

This clonotype was seen at least ten times. V is TRBV12-3 or TRBV12-4 and J is TRBJ1-2; D is perhaps TRBD1 (6 bases). The CDR3 is 15 amino acids. The V and J ends lost 3 bases and 4 bases respectively, with 15 bases between them. The CDR3: CASSFGGAAGYGYTF. CDR3 bases: TGTGCCAGCAGTTTCGGGGGGGCGGCGGGCTATGGCTACACCTTC.

This clonotype was seen ten or more times. This sequence joins TRBV6-5 and TRBJ1-2; 9 nucleotides match TRBD1. Germline V gene data show CDR1 as MNHEY and CDR2 as SVGAGI. The J segment lost 6 bases and the V segment lost 5 bases, leaving 7 bases of the junction unmatched. The CDR3 spans 14 residues. This CDR3 is CASSTGTGYNGYTF. The CDR3 DNA is TGTGCCAGCAGTACCGGGACAGGGTATAATGGCTACACCTTC.

There are many counts of this clonotype. The V call is TRBV18, the J call TRBJ2-2, with a weak D call TRBD2 (6 bases). The CDR3 has 13 residues. Germline V lookup: CDR1 KGHSH, CDR2 LQKENI. The V gene lost 3 bases and the J gene lost 6 bases, with 8 bases spanning the gap. CDR3 residues: CASSPPGAGELFF. Written as DNA, the CDR3 is TGTGCCAGCTCACCCCCGGGAGCCGGGGAGCTGTTTTTT.

About this clonotype itself: This could be a read error, since a much larger clone is one nucleotide away. The chain links TRBV11-2 to TRBJ2-2, with TRBD1 matching over 8 bases. The CDR3 sequence is 16 residues long. CDR1 is SGHAT and CDR2 is FQNNGV in the germline V gene. DNA for the CDR3: TGTGCCAGCAGCTGGCGGACAGGGTCGAACACCAGGGAGCTGTTTTTT. Translated: CASSWRTGSNTRELFF.

This clonotype turned up a few times. This chain uses TRBV20-1 with TRBJ1-1; TRBD1 agrees at 8 bases. V was clipped by 5 bases and J by 5 bases; unmatched bases: 4. This CDR3 has 12 residues. Germline assignment: CDR1 DFQATT and CDR2 SNEGSKA (reference sequence). CDR3 loop: CSAWTGKTEAFF. CDR3 in DNA: TGCAGTGCTTGGACAGGGAAGACTGAAGCTTTCTTT.

This clonotype was seen once. It may be a read error: a sequence one base away is much more abundant. The CDR3 sequence is CSVRLPSTETQYF. In DNA form, the CDR3 reads TGCAGTGTCAGATTGCCTAGCACAGAAACGCAGTATTTT. This chain joins TRBV20-1 and TRBJ2-3; tentative D call: TRBD2 (5 bases). The CDR3 is 13 amino acids. Germline V CDR1 and CDR2: DFQATT, SNEGSKA (reference sequence).